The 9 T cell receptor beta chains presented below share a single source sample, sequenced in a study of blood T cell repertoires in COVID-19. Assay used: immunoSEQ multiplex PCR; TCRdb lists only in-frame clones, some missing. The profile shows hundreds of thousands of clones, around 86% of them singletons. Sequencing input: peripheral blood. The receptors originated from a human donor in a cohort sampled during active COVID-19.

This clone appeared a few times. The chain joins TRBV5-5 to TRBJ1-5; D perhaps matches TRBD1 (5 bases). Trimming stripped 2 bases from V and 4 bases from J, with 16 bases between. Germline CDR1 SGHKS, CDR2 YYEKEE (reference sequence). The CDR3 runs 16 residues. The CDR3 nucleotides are TGTGCCAGCAGCTTCCCACGGGCAGGGCCAAATCAGCCCCAGCATTTT. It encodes CASSFPRAGPNQPQHF.

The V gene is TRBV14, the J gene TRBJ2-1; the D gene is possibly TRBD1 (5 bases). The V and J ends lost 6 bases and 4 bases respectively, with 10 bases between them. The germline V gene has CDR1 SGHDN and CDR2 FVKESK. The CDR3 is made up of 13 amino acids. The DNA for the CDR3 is TGTGCCAGCAGTCTGGACACATACAATGAGCAGTTCTTC. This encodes CASSLDTYNEQFF.

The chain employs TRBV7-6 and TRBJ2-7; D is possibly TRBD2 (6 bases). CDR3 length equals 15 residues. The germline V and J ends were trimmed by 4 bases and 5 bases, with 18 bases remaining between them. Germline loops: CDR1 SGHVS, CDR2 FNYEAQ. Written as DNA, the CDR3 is TGTGCCAGCAGCTCCTTCGGGGGTAACCGGGACGAGCAGTACTTC. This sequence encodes CASSSFGGNRDEQYF.

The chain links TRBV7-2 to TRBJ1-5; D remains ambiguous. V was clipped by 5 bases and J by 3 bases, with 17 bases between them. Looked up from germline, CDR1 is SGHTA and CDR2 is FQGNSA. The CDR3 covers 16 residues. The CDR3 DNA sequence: TGTGCCAGCAGCCGTAGGTCGGGTGCTCTCAATCAGCCCCAGCATTTT. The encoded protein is CASSRRSGALNQPQHF.

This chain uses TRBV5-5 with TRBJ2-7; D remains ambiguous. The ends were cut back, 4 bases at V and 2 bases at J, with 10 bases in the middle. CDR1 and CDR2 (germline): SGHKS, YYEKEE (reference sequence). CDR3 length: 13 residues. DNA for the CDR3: TGTGCCAGCAGCCACACAATGGCCTACGAGCAGTACTTC. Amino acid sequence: CASSHTMAYEQYF.

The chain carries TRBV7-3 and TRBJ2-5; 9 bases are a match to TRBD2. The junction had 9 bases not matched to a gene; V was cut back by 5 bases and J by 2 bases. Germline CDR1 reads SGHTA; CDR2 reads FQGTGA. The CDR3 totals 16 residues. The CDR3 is CASSNSGGHAQETQYF. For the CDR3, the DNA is TGTGCCAGCAGCAATAGCGGGGGACACGCTCAAGAGACCCAGTACTTC.

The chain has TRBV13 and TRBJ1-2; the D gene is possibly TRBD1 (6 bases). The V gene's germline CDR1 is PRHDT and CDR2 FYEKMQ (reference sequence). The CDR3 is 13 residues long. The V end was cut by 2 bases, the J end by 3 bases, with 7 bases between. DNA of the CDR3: TGTGCCAGCAGCTTACAGGGGCACTATGGCTACACCTTC. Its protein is CASSLQGHYGYTF. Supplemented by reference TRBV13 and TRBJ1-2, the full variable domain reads AAGVIQSPRHLIKEKRETATLKCYPIPRHDTVYWYQQGPGQDPQFLISFYEKMQSDKGSIPDRFSAQQFSDYHSELNMSSLELGDSALYFCASSLQGHYGYTFGSGTRLTVV.

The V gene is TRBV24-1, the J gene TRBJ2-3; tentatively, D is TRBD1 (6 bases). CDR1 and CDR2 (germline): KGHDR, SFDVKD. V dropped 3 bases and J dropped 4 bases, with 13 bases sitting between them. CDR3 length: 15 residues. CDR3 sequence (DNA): TGTGCCACCAGTGATGCGCAGGGGACATCAGATACGCAGTATTTT. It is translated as CATSDAQGTSDTQYF.

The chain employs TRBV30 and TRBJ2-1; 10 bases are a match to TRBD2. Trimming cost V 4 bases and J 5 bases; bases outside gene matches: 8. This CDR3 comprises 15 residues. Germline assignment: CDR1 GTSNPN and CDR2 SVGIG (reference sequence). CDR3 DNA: TGTGCCTGGAACATAGCGGGAGGTTCTGACAATGAGCAGTTCTTC. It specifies CAWNIAGGSDNEQFF.